The T cell receptor beta chain under discussion was sequenced for a study of tissue T cells after allogeneic stem cell transplantation. Study-wide points: Anatomically similar tissues had similar TCR repertoires within each patient. Sampling depth was limited, and the cohort was small and clinically varied. In patients and mice, blood and spleen missed much of tissue repertoire.

The CDR3 is 16 amino acids. Germline lookup yields CDR1 NSQYPW and CDR2 LRSPGD (reference sequence). V was pared by 0 bases and J by 0 bases, with 10 bases between. Points on this clone: What it recognizes is unknown. All gene names here are mouse names. Read coverage stops 1 residue before the CDR3 terminus; the germline J gene supplies the remainder.

Assay used: immunoSEQ multiplex PCR; TCRdb lists only in-frame clones, some missing. This table has 20,000 to 25,000 clones, roughly two thirds appearing once. The gene calls are TRBV1 and TRBJ2-4; D unresolved. This sequence originates from a female BALB/c mouse in good health. Mice of this strain are of MHC haplotype H2-d. Source material: spleen. This chain's CDR3 is CTCSADGVSSQNTLYF. Incomplete CDR3 DNA: TGCACCTGCAGTGCAGATGGTGTCTCTAGTCAAAACACCTTGTAC. Based on the CDR3 plus reference TRBV1 and TRBJ2-4, the full variable domain is VTLLEQNPRWRLVPRGQAVNLRCILKNSQYPWMSWYQQDLQKQLQWLFTLRSPGDKEVKSLPGADYLATRVTDTELRLQVANMSQGRTLYCTCSADGVSSQNTLYFGAGTRLSVL.